This T cell receptor (beta chain) appears in the sequencing data of a study of control samples from healthy donors and cancer patients. The CDR3 is 16 residues long. V was clipped by 3 bases and J by 2 bases; unmatched bases: 9. Germline assignment: CDR1 LNHDA and CDR2 SQIVND (reference sequence). Data came from immunoSEQ multiplex PCR; TCRdb stores just in-frame clones and leaves some out. The sample contains around 190,000 clones, around 90% of which appear only once. The source material was blood. The chain joins TRBV19 to TRBJ1-2, with 7 nucleotides matching TRBD1. The sequence was obtained from a woman aged 50 to 60 in good health. In DNA, the CDR3 is TGTGCCAGTAGTATTGAGGGGGCGCAAAGAAACTATGGCTACACCTTC. Translated, it gives CASSIEGAQRNYGYTF.